The 17 T cell receptor beta chains below come from one sample, sequenced in a study of regulatory T cells in long-lasting Graves disease. Library construction for TCR beta used iRepertoire HTBI primers and Arm-PCR of CDR3 regions. A single record per CDR3 protein comes from TCRdb applying MiXCR to the multiplex PCR reads. The sample contains over 450,000 distinct CDR3 sequences, about 11% of which appear only once. Stated time point: newly diagnosed GD, antithyroid drugs for less than 3 months. RNA isolated from PBMCs was used to make the TCR library. These data also featured in a second study, about T cells in Graves' hyperthyroidism and ophthalmopathy.

Sample: peripheral blood mononuclear cells (PBMCs), taken at new diagnosis, from a patient treated with antithyroid drugs. These receptors came from a woman in her 30s with Graves disease.

This clonotype was seen repeatedly, ten times or more. The chain recombines TRBV7-9 with TRBJ2-1, with D perhaps matching TRBD1 (6 bases). Germline lookup yields CDR1 SEHNR and CDR2 FQNEAQ (reference sequence). The CDR3 runs 16 residues. The V end was cut by 5 bases, the J end by 0 bases, with 14 bases between. This CDR3 is CASSHPGESSYNEQFF. CDR3 nucleotide sequence: TGTGCCAGCAGCCACCCAGGGGAAAGCTCCTACAATGAGCAGTTCTTC.

The chain carries TRBV7-9 and TRBJ2-1, with 9 bases lining up with TRBD1. CDR3 length: 18 residues. CDR1 and CDR2 from the germline V gene are SEHNR and FQNEAQ (reference sequence). The trim removed 0 bases at V and 4 bases at J, leaving 10 bases unmatched. The CDR3 DNA reads TGTGCCAGCAGCTTAGCAGGCACCCGGGACAGGGAGTACAATGAGCAGTTCTTC. Its protein is CASSLAGTRDREYNEQFF.

This clonotype was observed at least ten times. This rearrangement joins TRBV5-6 to TRBJ2-7; possible D gene TRBD1, 6 bases. Germline V gives CDR1 SGHDT, CDR2 YYEEEE. Trimming took off 4 bases at V and 6 bases at J, with 17 bases between the two ends. This CDR3 has 14 amino acids. CDR3 residues: CASSLADRLREQYF. The CDR3 nucleotides read TGTGCCAGCAGCCTGGCAGACAGGCTCCGCGAGCAGTACTTC.

The sample holds many counts of this clonotype. The V call is TRBV2, the J call TRBJ1-2, with D uncertain. The CDR3 loop spans 9 amino acids. With 9 bases removed from V and 8 bases from J, the gap between germline ends came to 7 bases. CDR1 and CDR2 from the germline V gene are SNHLY and FYNNEI. CDR3 residues: CASDNGYTF. The CDR3 nucleotides are TGTGCCAGTGACAACGGCTACACCTTC.

The rearrangement uses TRBV29-1 and TRBJ2-1; tentative D call: TRBD2 (5 bases). V dropped 5 bases and J dropped 2 bases, with 13 bases sitting between them. CDR3 length: 14 residues. Germline V gene data show CDR1 as SQVTM and CDR2 as ANQGSEA. The CDR3 coding sequence is TGCAGCGTTCATCCCGGGATCACCTACAATGAGCAGTTCTTC. Translation gives CSVHPGITYNEQFF.

This clonotype was seen a handful of times. The chain uses TRBV18 and TRBJ2-7; no clear D gene. CDR3 length: 18 amino acids. The ends were cut back, 2 bases at V and 4 bases at J, with 24 bases in the middle. CDR1 KGHSH and CDR2 LQKENI come from the germline V gene. The CDR3 bases are TGTGCCAGCTCACCAAAAGTGATGTCGGAACCGCCAAAATACGAGCAGTACTTC. Amino acids: CASSPKVMSEPPKYEQYF.

At least ten counts were recorded for this clonotype. The J gene is TRBJ1-6, the V gene TRBV12-3 or TRBV12-4; 7 bases are shared with TRBD1. This CDR3 is built from 15 residues. J was trimmed by 6 bases and V by 3 bases; bases with no gene match: 5. The CDR3 region has the DNA TGTGCCAGCAGTTTGACAGGGCTGGGTAATTCACCCCTCCACTTT. This sequence encodes CASSLTGLGNSPLHF.

This clonotype was recorded at least ten times. The V and J genes are TRBV14 and TRBJ1-1, with 7 nucleotides matching TRBD1. The trim removed 0 bases at V and 0 bases at J, leaving 19 bases unmatched. Germline V gives CDR1 SGHDN, CDR2 FVKESK. The CDR3 covers 21 residues. The CDR3 sequence: CASSQERWQGVNINMNTEAFF. CDR3 coding DNA: TGTGCCAGCAGCCAAGAACGATGGCAGGGGGTGAATATAAACATGAACACTGAAGCTTTCTTT. The variable domain in full, completed from reference TRBV14 and TRBJ1-1, reads EAGVTQFPSHSVIEKGQTVTLRCDPISGHDNLYWYRRVMGKEIKFLLHFVKESKQDESGMPNNRFLAERTGGTYSTLKVQPAELEDSGVYFCASSQERWQGVNINMNTEAFFGQGTRLTVV.

The genes are TRBV19 and TRBJ2-5; a weak D match, TRBD2 (5 bases). Germline V gives CDR1 LNHDA, CDR2 SQIVND (reference sequence). This CDR3 is 13 amino acids long. Trimming cost V 3 bases and J 9 bases, with 14 bases left between them. This CDR3 is CASSIGLLDAQYF. The CDR3 bases are TGTGCCAGTAGTATCGGACTCCTAGATGCCCAGTACTTC.

This chain links TRBV24-1 with TRBJ2-7; TRBD1 aligns across 12 bases. CDR3 length: 14 residues. The junction had 3 bases not matched to a gene; V was cut back by 4 bases and J by 6 bases. The germline V gene encodes CDR1 KGHDR and CDR2 SFDVKD. CDR3 amino acids: CATSEPGQGAEQYF. The CDR3 DNA reads TGTGCCACCAGTGAGCCGGGACAGGGGGCCGAGCAGTACTTC.

This clonotype has a handful of counts. The chain is built from TRBV7-3 and TRBJ2-7; the match to TRBD2 covers 11 bases. The CDR3 length is 15 residues. Germline trimming cut 3 bases from V and 3 bases from J; bases unmatched to any gene: 4. Germline CDR1 and CDR2: SGHTA and FQGTGA. In nucleotides, the CDR3 is TGTGCCAGCAGCTTCACTAGCGGGAGTCTCTACGAGCAGTACTTC. Translation: CASSFTSGSLYEQYF.

The chain joins TRBV5-5 to TRBJ1-4, with D hard to call. Per germline, CDR1 SGHKS and CDR2 YYEKEE (reference sequence). This CDR3 contains 13 residues. Trimming left V 0 bases short and J 7 bases short, with 7 bases between. CDR3 residues: CASSLETVEKLFF. CDR3 sequence (DNA): TGTGCCAGCAGCTTGGAGACCGTTGAAAAACTGTTTTTT. Supplemented by reference TRBV5-5 and TRBJ1-4, the full variable domain reads DAGVTQSPTHLIKTRGQQVTLRCSPISGHKSVSWYQQVLGQGPQFIFQYYEKEERGRGNFPDRFSARQFPNYSSELNVNALLLGDSALYLCASSLETVEKLFFGSGTQLSVL.

This chain uses TRBV5-6 with TRBJ1-1; D not resolved. Germline CDR1 is SGHDT and CDR2 is YYEEEE. The germline V and J ends were trimmed by 1 base and 4 bases, with 17 bases remaining between them. The CDR3 sequence is 16 residues long. The CDR3 here is CASSLISVRKGTEAFF. In DNA, the CDR3 is TGTGCCAGCAGCTTGATCTCTGTAAGGAAAGGCACTGAAGCTTTCTTT.

This clonotype was seen only a few times. This rearrangement joins TRBV19 to TRBJ1-1, with TRBD1 identical over 9 bases. The length of the CDR3 is 16 residues. With V trimmed by 5 bases and J by 5 bases, 12 bases remained unmatched. CDR1 is LNHDA and CDR2 is SQIVND in the germline V gene (reference sequence). CDR3 sequence reads: CASSFQPGQGQTEAFF. CDR3 in DNA: TGTGCCAGTAGTTTCCAACCGGGACAGGGTCAGACTGAAGCTTTCTTT. Together with reference TRBV19 and TRBJ1-1, the CDR3 gives the full variable domain: DGGITQSPKYLFRKEGQNVTLSCEQNLNHDAMYWYRQDPGQGLRLIYYSQIVNDFQKGDIAEGYSVSREKKESFPLTVTSAQKNPTAFYLCASSFQPGQGQTEAFFGQGTRLTVV.

At least ten counts were recorded for this clonotype. DNA of the CDR3: TGTGCCAGCATGGGAGATACGCAGTATTTT. Translating gives CASMGDTQYF. The chain recombines TRBV11-2 with TRBJ2-3; no clear D gene. The germline V and J ends were trimmed by 7 bases and 5 bases, with 4 bases remaining between them. CDR1 is SGHAT and CDR2 is FQNNGV in the germline V gene. CDR3 length equals 10 residues.

There are a few counts of this clonotype. The genes are TRBV29-1 and TRBJ2-3, with D tentatively TRBD2 (5 bases). The CDR3 extends over 19 amino acids. The V end was cut by 0 bases, the J end by 6 bases, with 28 bases between. The germline V gene encodes CDR1 SQVTM and CDR2 ANQGSEA. This chain's CDR3 is CSVEDLYGKLEALTDTQYF. Written as DNA, the CDR3 is TGCAGCGTTGAAGATCTATACGGAAAACTAGAGGCTTTAACTGATACGCAGTATTTT.

This clonotype was observed many times. The J gene is TRBJ2-5, the V gene TRBV6-9, with D tentatively TRBD1 (6 bases). This CDR3 comprises 13 residues. Looked up from germline, CDR1 is MNHGY and CDR2 is SVAAGI. Deletions cut 4 bases from V and 2 bases from J, with 8 bases between. As DNA, the CDR3 is TGTGCCAGCAGTTGGACAGTACAAGAGACCCAGTACTTC. Amino acids: CASSWTVQETQYF.